This T cell receptor (beta chain) was identified in a study of blood T cells in healthy people across ages. Study outcomes and limitations: Samples with more naive T cells showed higher observed beta diversity. Diversity estimates from one million T cells were considered underestimates.

Each donor gave approximately 9.7 milliliters of peripheral blood. To note about this clonotype: The antigen is unknown.

The CDR3 runs 16 residues. The germline gives CDR1 MNHEY, CDR2 SVGAGI. Trimming left V 6 bases short and J 4 bases short, with 19 bases between. For the second PCR, which ran for roughly 6 to 11 cycles, a sample-barcoded 5' primer and a J-beta primer mix were used. Sequencing recovered at least 2.5 million CDR3-containing paired-end reads from each sample. From the 5' RACE reads, TCRdb called clonotypes with MiXCR, one entry per CDR3 protein. The table includes roughly 900,000 distinct CDR3 sequences, under 30% detected once. V is TRBV6-5 and J is TRBJ1-5, with D perhaps matching TRBD1 (6 bases). Sequencing was done on a sample of blood. The origin of this receptor is a woman at least 80 years old in good health. CDR3 in amino acids: CASRKSTGLGNQPQHF. The CDR3 nucleotides are TGTGCCAGCAGAAAGAGTACAGGGCTGGGGAATCAGCCCCAGCATTTT.